The 14 T cell receptor beta chains presented below share a single source sample, sequenced in a study of blood T cell repertoires in COVID-19. Some clones are missing from TCRdb's copy, which holds only in-frame ones; the method was immunoSEQ multiplex PCR. The data show 330,000 or so clones, about nine tenths seen once. Sequencing used peripheral blood. The source of these receptors is a man in his thirties or forties with COVID-19, enrolled during active disease.

This chain links TRBV11-3 with TRBJ2-1, with 13 bases that match TRBD2. The CDR3 contains 16 residues. J gave up 5 bases and V 5 bases, and 6 bases lay outside the gene matches. Germline V CDR1 and CDR2: SGHNT, YENEEA. CDR3 loop: CASSRLGTSGDNEQFF. DNA for the CDR3: TGTGCCAGCAGCCGACTAGGGACTAGCGGGGACAATGAGCAGTTCTTC.

V usage is TRBV7-2 and J usage is TRBJ2-1; D may be TRBD2 (7 bases). Germline V gives CDR1 SGHTA, CDR2 FQGNSA. CDR3 length: 16 amino acids. The V end lost 2 bases, the J end lost 6 bases, and 17 bases lay between the germline ends. The CDR3 is CASSLWRGQGGNEQFF. For the CDR3, the DNA is TGTGCCAGCAGCTTATGGCGGGGGCAAGGGGGCAATGAGCAGTTCTTC.

The rearrangement joins TRBV19 to TRBJ2-2; 8 bases match TRBD1. The CDR3 extends over 17 amino acids. Germline V lookup: CDR1 LNHDA, CDR2 SQIVND (reference sequence). The V segment lost 1 base and the J segment 0 bases; nucleotides outside the gene matches: 4. Here the CDR3 DNA reads TGTGCCAGTAGTATAGGGTACAGGGGGTCGAACACCGGGGAGCTGTTTTTT. It codes for CASSIGYRGSNTGELFF.

The V call is TRBV2, the J call TRBJ2-1; TRBD2 matches at 8 bases. CDR1 is SNHLY and CDR2 is FYNNEI in the germline V gene. The length of the CDR3 is 16 residues. V gave up 5 bases and J gave up 0 bases; unmatched junction bases: 6. DNA for the CDR3: TGTGCCAGCAGTCCCGGGACTAGGCCCTCCTACAATGAGCAGTTCTTC. The encoded protein is CASSPGTRPSYNEQFF. The full variable domain, with the rest looked up from reference TRBV2 and TRBJ2-1, is EPEVTQTPSHQVTQMGQEVILRCVPISNHLYFYWYRQILGQKVEFLVSFYNNEISEKSEIFDDQFSVERPDGSNFTLKIRSTKLEDSAMYFCASSPGTRPSYNEQFFGPGTRLTVL.

This clone showed up just once. The J gene is TRBJ1-2, the V gene TRBV6-5, with D tentatively TRBD1 (5 bases). CDR1 and CDR2 from the germline V gene are MNHEY and SVGAGI. The CDR3 spans 14 residues. V was clipped by 3 bases and J by 7 bases, with 15 bases between them. Here the CDR3 DNA reads TGTGCCAGCAGTTATGACGGATGGGGCCGTGGCTACACCTTC. Protein: CASSYDGWGRGYTF.

The sample holds one count of this clone. The chain has TRBV5-4 and TRBJ2-7, with D perhaps TRBD1 (6 bases). The CDR3 length is 15 residues. Germline lookup yields CDR1 SGHNT and CDR2 YYREEE (reference sequence). The V end was cut by 0 bases, the J end by 4 bases, with 14 bases between. CDR3 nucleotide sequence: TGTGCCAGCAGCTTGGACTCAGGGGCCCAATACGAGCAGTACTTC. Encoded protein: CASSLDSGAQYEQYF.

The V and J genes are TRBV6-5 and TRBJ2-7, with TRBD1 matching 8 bases. The V gene end was trimmed by 10 bases and the J gene end by 7 bases; junction bases not matched to a gene: 6. Germline V gene sequence: CDR1 MNHEY, CDR2 SVGAGI. The CDR3 length is 11 residues. This CDR3 reads CATTGGREQYF. CDR3 DNA sequence: TGTGCCACCACAGGGGGTCGAGAGCAGTACTTC.

The rearrangement uses TRBV6-2 or TRBV6-3 and TRBJ2-3; D perhaps matches TRBD1 (5 bases). This CDR3 comprises 14 residues. Germline loops: CDR1 MNHEY, CDR2 SVGEGT. V dropped 2 bases and J dropped 2 bases, with 8 bases sitting between them. The CDR3 spells CASSYGAYTDTQYF. CDR3 nucleotides: TGTGCCAGCAGTTACGGGGCCTACACAGATACGCAGTATTTT.

This rearrangement joins TRBV28 to TRBJ1-2, with TRBD1 matching 7 bases. Trimming at V came to 5 bases and at J to 4 bases, leaving 4 bases not matched to a gene. Germline lookup yields CDR1 MDHEN and CDR2 SYDVKM. The CDR3 spans 13 residues. The CDR3 sequence is CASSVQGSYGYTF. In DNA form, the CDR3 reads TGTGCCAGCAGTGTACAGGGGTCCTATGGCTACACCTTC.

The CDR3 region has the DNA TGTGCCAGCAGCTTAGGACTAGCGGGAGGGTTGAACACCGGGGAGCTGTTTTTT. Its translation: CASSLGLAGGLNTGELFF. The chain uses TRBV7-8 and TRBJ2-2, with TRBD2 matching 14 bases. CDR1 is SGHVS and CDR2 is FQNEAQ in the germline V gene. The V and J ends lost 1 base and 1 base, in that order; junction bases with no gene match: 2. CDR3 length equals 18 residues.

The V call is TRBV6-2 or TRBV6-3, the J call TRBJ1-5; no definite D call. V was cut by 2 bases and J by 0 bases, with 11 bases left in between. The CDR3 has 16 amino acids. Germline-derived CDR1 and CDR2 are MNHEY and SVGEGT. As DNA, the CDR3 is TGTGCCAGCAGTTACGTCCCTTCCCTTAGCAATCAGCCCCAGCATTTT. Translated: CASSYVPSLSNQPQHF.

This clone came up once. The J gene is TRBJ2-3, the V gene TRBV27; possible D gene TRBD2, 7 bases. V lost 0 bases and J 1 base, leaving 14 bases between the germline ends. This CDR3 spans 17 amino acids. Germline V gene lookup returns CDR1 MNHEY and CDR2 SMNVEV (reference sequence). The CDR3 bases are TGTGCCAGCAGTTTATCTAAGGGGAGGGGGGGCACAGATACGCAGTATTTT. Protein product: CASSLSKGRGGTDTQYF.

The CDR3 DNA is TGTGCCAGCAGCCCGGGACTAGCGGGGGGCCTACACACCGGGGAGCTGTTTTTT. This translates into CASSPGLAGGLHTGELFF. The chain uses TRBV3-1 (or the pseudogene TRBV3-2) and TRBJ2-2; 15 nucleotides align to TRBD2. V was clipped by 4 bases and J by 3 bases; unmatched bases: 6. The germline CDR1 and CDR2 sequences are LGHDT and YNNKEL (reference sequence). The CDR3 is 18 residues long.

J is TRBJ1-5 and V is TRBV24-1; TRBD1 matches at 9 bases. Germline V gene data show CDR1 as KGHDR and CDR2 as SFDVKD. V dropped 3 bases and J dropped 9; count of bases not matched to a gene: 5. The CDR3 runs to 14 residues. This CDR3 is CATSDMGQGGPQHF. The DNA of the CDR3 is TGTGCCACCAGTGATATGGGACAGGGAGGGCCCCAGCATTTT.